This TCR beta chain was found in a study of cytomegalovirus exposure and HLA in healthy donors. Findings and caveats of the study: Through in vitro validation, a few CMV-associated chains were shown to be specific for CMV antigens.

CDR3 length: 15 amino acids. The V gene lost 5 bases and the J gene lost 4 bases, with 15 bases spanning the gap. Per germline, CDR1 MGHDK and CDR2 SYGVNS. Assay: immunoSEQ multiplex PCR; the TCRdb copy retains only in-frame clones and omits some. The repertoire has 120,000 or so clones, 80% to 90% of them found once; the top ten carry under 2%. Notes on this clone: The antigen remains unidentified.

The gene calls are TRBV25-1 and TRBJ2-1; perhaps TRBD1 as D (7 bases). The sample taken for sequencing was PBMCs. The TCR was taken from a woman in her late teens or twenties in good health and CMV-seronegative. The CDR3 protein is CASSTARGVYNEQFF. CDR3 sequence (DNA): TGTGCCAGCAGTACAGCCAGGGGGGTGTACAATGAGCAGTTCTTC.